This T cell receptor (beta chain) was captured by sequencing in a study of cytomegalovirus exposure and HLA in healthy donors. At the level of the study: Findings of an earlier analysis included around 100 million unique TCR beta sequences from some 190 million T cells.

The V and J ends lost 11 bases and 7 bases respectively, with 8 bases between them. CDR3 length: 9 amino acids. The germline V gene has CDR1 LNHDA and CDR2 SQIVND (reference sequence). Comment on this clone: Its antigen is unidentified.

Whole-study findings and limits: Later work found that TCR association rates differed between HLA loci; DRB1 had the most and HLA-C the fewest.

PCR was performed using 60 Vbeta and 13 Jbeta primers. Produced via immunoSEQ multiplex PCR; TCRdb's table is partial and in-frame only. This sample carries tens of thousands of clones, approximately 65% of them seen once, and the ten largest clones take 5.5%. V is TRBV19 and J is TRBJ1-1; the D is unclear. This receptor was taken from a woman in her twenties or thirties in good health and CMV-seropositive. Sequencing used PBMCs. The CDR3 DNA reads TGTGCCCACACATATGAAGCTTTCTTT. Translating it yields CAHTYEAFF.